This TCR beta chain was recovered during a study of OX40 agonist ivuxolimab in advanced cancers. The table came from immunoSEQ multiplex PCR; TCRdb's copy has only in-frame clones and leaves some out. This sample has more than 5,500 clones; around 84% occur once, and the top ten carry approximately 27%. The TCR sequence derives from an adult with an advanced solid tumor such as melanoma, head and neck, liver or kidney cancer. The sample here was CD4+ or CD8+ T cells sorted from blood, taken in a trial of the OX40 agonist ivuxolimab.

The CDR3 region has the DNA TGCGCCAGCAGCCTCCGGACAGCCGACACCGGGGAGCTGTTTTTT. The encoded protein is CASSLRTADTGELFF. V is TRBV5-1 and J is TRBJ2-2; D might be TRBD1 (6 bases). This CDR3 region has 15 residues. Trimming removed 4 bases at V and 3 bases at J, with 13 bases between. Per the germline V gene, CDR1 is SGHRS and CDR2 is YFSETQ.